This entry lists 9 T cell receptor beta chains sequenced from one sample in a study of blood T cell repertoires in COVID-19. TCRdb keeps only in-frame clones here, not all; method: immunoSEQ multiplex PCR. The table has 250,000 to 300,000 clones, over 70% seen once. Material: peripheral blood. These receptor sequences come from a man older than 75 with acute or convalescent COVID-19.

CDR3 sequence (DNA): TGTGCCAGCAGTTTTACCGGGACAGGTACTCAGCCCCAGCATTTT. It translates to CASSFTGTGTQPQHF. The J gene is TRBJ1-5, the V gene TRBV6-5; 8 bases are shared with TRBD1. The germline V gene encodes CDR1 MNHEY and CDR2 SVGAGI. This CDR3 is 15 amino acids long. The V gene end was trimmed by 4 bases and the J gene end by 6 bases; junction bases not matched to a gene: 8.

The chain recombines TRBV4-1 with TRBJ2-1; D is possibly TRBD1 (5 bases). V shed 4 bases and J shed 0 bases, with 16 bases lying between them. The CDR3 runs to 17 residues. CDR1 and CDR2 (germline): MGHRA, YSYEKL. CDR3 region: CASSLEGARSSYNEQFF. The CDR3 DNA follows: TGCGCCAGCAGCCTAGAAGGGGCAAGGAGCTCCTACAATGAGCAGTTCTTC.

This clone showed up just once. The rearrangement uses TRBV7-9 and TRBJ2-7, with D unclear. The CDR3 length is 13 residues. The V end lost 2 bases, the J end lost 0 bases, and 5 bases lay between the germline ends. Looked up from germline, CDR1 is SEHNR and CDR2 is FQNEAQ (reference sequence). The CDR3, as DNA: TGTGCCAGCAGCTTAACATCCTCCTACGAGCAGTACTTC. This gives the protein CASSLTSSYEQYF. Filled out from reference TRBV7-9 and TRBJ2-7, the complete variable domain reads DTGVSQNPRHKITKRGQNVTFRCDPISEHNRLYWYRQTLGQGPEFLTYFQNEAQLEKSRLLSDRFSAERPKGSFSTLEIQRTEQGDSAMYLCASSLTSSYEQYFGPGTRLTVT.

The chain carries TRBV6-1 and TRBJ2-1; D remains unclear. The CDR3 is 13 residues long. Trimming stripped 2 bases from V and 7 bases from J, with 9 bases between. Per the germline V gene, CDR1 is MNHNS and CDR2 is SASEGT. The DNA for the CDR3 is TGTGCCAGCAGTGAAAGATGGCGGAATGAGCAGTTCTTC. Encoded protein: CASSERWRNEQFF.

The J gene is TRBJ2-7, the V gene TRBV11-2; TRBD1 matches at 10 bases. The V gene's germline CDR1 is SGHAT and CDR2 FQNNGV. CDR3 length: 15 amino acids. The ends lost 5 bases at V and 1 base at J; junction bases unmatched: 5. Here the CDR3 reads CASSPGTGESYEQYF. The CDR3 DNA sequence: TGTGCCAGCAGCCCGGGGACAGGGGAGTCCTACGAGCAGTACTTC.

This clone was counted between two and nine times. The chain recombines TRBV5-1 with TRBJ2-3, with D maybe TRBD2 (6 bases). The V gene lost 0 bases and the J gene lost 1 base, with 15 bases spanning the gap. CDR3 size: 17 residues. Germline V gene data show CDR1 as SGHRS and CDR2 as YFSETQ. CDR3: CASSLAFVGRGTDTQYF. CDR3 nucleotides: TGCGCCAGCAGCTTGGCCTTCGTCGGGAGAGGCACAGATACGCAGTATTTT.

This chain connects TRBV19 to TRBJ2-7, with 8 bases aligning to TRBD1. Germline trimming cut 4 bases from V and 4 bases from J; bases unmatched to any gene: 9. CDR1 is LNHDA and CDR2 is SQIVND in the germline V gene (reference sequence). This CDR3 is 15 amino acids long. The DNA for the CDR3 is TGTGCCAGTAGTAGGCCGGGACAGGTAAAATACGAGCAGTACTTC. Its protein is CASSRPGQVKYEQYF.

The chain uses TRBV5-1 and TRBJ1-1; the D gene is possibly TRBD1 (5 bases). CDR3 size: 14 residues. V was trimmed by 1 base and J by 1 base, leaving 8 bases between them. In germline, CDR1 is SGHRS, CDR2 YFSETQ. CDR3 amino acids: CASSLLTANTEAFF. CDR3 DNA: TGCGCCAGCAGCTTGCTGACAGCGAACACTGAAGCTTTCTTT.

The J gene is TRBJ2-7, the V gene TRBV10-3; 10 nucleotides align to TRBD2. The germline V gene encodes CDR1 ENHRY and CDR2 SYGVKD. The ends lost 7 bases at V and 7 bases at J; junction bases unmatched: 7. The CDR3 has 13 amino acids. The CDR3 region is CAIMLAGAQEQYF. As DNA, the CDR3 is TGTGCCATCATGCTAGCGGGAGCTCAGGAGCAGTACTTC.